One sample yielded the 18 T cell receptor beta chains listed below, sequenced in a study of blood T cell repertoires in COVID-19 (dated by TCRdb to between 2020 and 2021). Library prep was done by the immunoSEQ multiplex PCR assay. TCRdb obtained this table from immuneACCESS and retained in-frame rearrangements with V and J assigned. These tables miss some clones; where compared with another copy, unresolved V genes account for less than half of the shortfall, and the remainder is unexplained. The sample data list about 220,000 clones, and about 85% of these were observed just once. The ten largest clones take up over 2.5% of the sample. Material for sequencing was peripheral blood. Source of these receptors: a man over 45 who had recovered from COVID-19.

The chain employs TRBV7-9 and TRBJ2-5, with 9 bases matching TRBD1. Germline V CDR1 and CDR2: SEHNR, FQNEAQ (reference sequence). Trimming took 5 bases from V and 0 from J; bases not matched to a gene: 4. The CDR3 runs 15 residues. The CDR3 reads CASSIWTGDQETQYF. The CDR3 DNA reads as TGTGCCAGCAGCATCTGGACAGGGGACCAAGAGACCCAGTACTTC.

This chain joins TRBV29-1 and TRBJ2-7; 8 bases line up with TRBD2. The trim removed 0 bases at V and 3 bases at J, leaving 4 bases unmatched. CDR1 is SQVTM, CDR2 ANQGSEA, per germline. This CDR3 comprises 14 residues. The CDR3: CSVEDGLAGYEQYF. The DNA of the CDR3 is TGCAGCGTTGAAGATGGACTAGCCGGCTACGAGCAGTACTTC.

This sequence joins TRBV18 and TRBJ2-3; 9 nucleotides line up with TRBD1. The CDR3 consists of 15 residues. Germline CDR1 KGHSH, CDR2 LQKENI. V shed 1 base, J shed 4 bases, and the junction held 3 bases outside the gene matches. CDR3 protein: CASSPQGQGADTQYF. CDR3 nucleotide sequence: TGTGCCAGCTCACCACAGGGACAGGGAGCAGATACGCAGTATTTT. The full variable domain, rest sourced from reference TRBV18 and TRBJ2-3, is NAGVMQNPRHLVRRRGQEARLRCSPMKGHSHVYWYRQLPEEGLKFMVYLQKENIIDESGMPKERFSAEFPKEGPSILRIQQVVRGDSAAYFCASSPQGQGADTQYFGPGTRLTVL.

This clone was recorded once. The chain has TRBV24-1 and TRBJ1-5, with 7 nucleotides matching TRBD1. The germline gives CDR1 KGHDR, CDR2 SFDVKD. The ends lost 6 bases at V and 4 bases at J; junction bases unmatched: 20. The CDR3 has 19 amino acids. The CDR3 here is CATSWGLQGLFVSNQPQHF. CDR3 nucleotide sequence: TGTGCCACCAGTTGGGGGTTACAGGGGTTATTCGTATCTAATCAGCCCCAGCATTTT.

The chain links TRBV10-2 to TRBJ2-1; a possible D gene is TRBD2 (6 bases). CDR3 size: 11 residues. CDR1 WSHSY and CDR2 SAAADI come from the germline V gene. V was cut by 5 bases and J by 8 bases, with 7 bases left in between. DNA for the CDR3: TGCGCCAGCAGTCGGGAGTATGAGCAGTTCTTC. It encodes CASSREYEQFF.

The genes are TRBV30 and TRBJ2-5; D is perhaps TRBD2 (5 bases). V lost 3 bases and J lost 2, with 10 bases in between. This CDR3 has 13 amino acids. Germline V gene sequence: CDR1 GTSNPN, CDR2 SVGIG (reference sequence). CDR3 amino acids: CAWRGGRQETQYF. The CDR3 nucleotides read TGTGCCTGGAGAGGAGGAAGACAAGAGACCCAGTACTTC. Filled out from reference TRBV30 and TRBJ2-5, the complete variable domain reads SQTIHQWPATLVQPVGSPLSLECTVEGTSNPNLYWYRQAAGRGLQLLFYSVGIGQISSEVPQNLSASRPQDRQFILSSKKLLLSDSGFYLCAWRGGRQETQYFGPGTRLLVL.

CDR3 region: CASSYGRGTTNEKLFF. DNA for the CDR3: TGTGCCAGCAGTTACGGGCGGGGTACAACTAATGAAAAACTGTTTTTT. V is TRBV6-6 and J is TRBJ1-4; no clear D. CDR3 size: 16 residues. CDR1 and CDR2 from the germline V gene are MNHNY and SVGAGI (reference sequence). The V and J ends lost 2 bases and 0 bases respectively, with 10 bases between them.

The chain combines TRBV10-1 with TRBJ1-6, with TRBD1 matching 11 bases. The germline gives CDR1 WNHNN, CDR2 SYGVQD (reference sequence). There are 15 residues in the CDR3. The junction had 7 bases not matched to a gene; V was cut back by 6 bases and J by 9 bases. The CDR3 sequence: CASSLDRGPSSPLHF. As DNA, the CDR3 is TGCGCCAGCAGCTTGGACAGGGGGCCTAGTTCACCCCTCCACTTT.

The rearrangement links TRBV7-6 to TRBJ2-3; TRBD1 aligns across 8 bases. Germline CDR1 SGHVS, CDR2 FNYEAQ. CDR3 size: 17 residues. With V trimmed by 0 bases and J by 1 base, 6 bases remained unmatched. CDR3 amino acids: CASSLAAGGVGTDTQYF. The CDR3, as DNA: TGTGCCAGCAGCTTAGCGGCAGGGGGCGTCGGCACAGATACGCAGTATTTT.

In the case of this clone: This CDR3 is also generated by other DNA sequences in the sample. J is TRBJ2-1 and V is TRBV6-5, with 11 bases lining up with TRBD2. With V trimmed by 6 bases and J by 0 bases, 1 base remained unmatched. The length of the CDR3 is 15 residues. The V gene's germline CDR1 is MNHEY and CDR2 SVGAGI. The CDR3 bases are TGTGCCAGCAGGCTAGCGGGGGGCTCCTACAATGAGCAGTTCTTC. Translating gives CASRLAGGSYNEQFF.

This chain links TRBV7-6 with TRBJ1-6, with 8 bases identical to TRBD1. The CDR3 totals 14 residues. Germline lookup yields CDR1 SGHVS and CDR2 FNYEAQ. The junction had 3 bases not matched to a gene; V was cut back by 5 bases and J by 6 bases. CDR3 in DNA: TGTGCCAGCAGCCGACAGGGGATTAATTCACCCCTCCACTTT. This codes for CASSRQGINSPLHF.

This chain links TRBV27 with TRBJ2-6; tentatively, D is TRBD2 (5 bases). CDR1 and CDR2 (germline): MNHEY, SMNVEV (reference sequence). V lost 8 bases and J lost 0, with 8 bases in between. The CDR3 contains 14 residues. The CDR3 nucleotides are TGTGCCAGCCGGAGGATCTCTGGGGCCAACGTCCTGACTTTC. This sequence encodes CASRRISGANVLTF.

The chain links TRBV11-3 to TRBJ2-1; 9 bases map to TRBD1. The junction had 8 bases not matched to a gene; V was cut back by 5 bases and J by 6 bases. The length of the CDR3 is 15 residues. CDR1 and CDR2 from the germline V gene are SGHNT and YENEEA. This CDR3 is CASSATYRGRNEQFF. The CDR3 DNA reads TGTGCCAGCAGCGCTACGTACAGGGGGCGCAATGAGCAGTTCTTC.

The chain recombines TRBV19 with TRBJ1-5; 7 nucleotides agree with TRBD1. J gave up 2 bases and V 5 bases, and 6 bases lay outside the gene matches. Per the germline V gene, CDR1 is LNHDA and CDR2 is SQIVND (reference sequence). This CDR3 is built from 15 residues. The CDR3 bases are TGTGCCAGTAGTCCGACAGGGATCGGCAATCAGCCCCAGCATTTT. This codes for CASSPTGIGNQPQHF.

V usage is TRBV6-5 and J usage is TRBJ1-1, with D uncertain. The CDR3 totals 14 residues. Germline CDR1 reads MNHEY; CDR2 reads SVGAGI. The V end lost 0 bases, the J end lost 4 bases, and 9 bases lay between the germline ends. CDR3 bases: TGTGCCAGCAGTTACTCGGGGAGGGCCACTGAAGCTTTCTTT. The encoded protein is CASSYSGRATEAFF.

This clone turned up a few times. V and J are TRBV28 and TRBJ2-7; 8 positions agree with TRBD1. V trimming: 1 base; J trimming: 2 bases; junction bases outside the gene matches: 4. The CDR3 sequence is 15 residues long. Germline V gene lookup returns CDR1 MDHEN and CDR2 SYDVKM. Here the CDR3 reads CASSLSQTGAYEQYF. The DNA for the CDR3 is TGTGCCAGCAGTTTATCCCAGACAGGGGCCTACGAGCAGTACTTC.

The chain carries TRBV7-9 and TRBJ2-7, with 12 bases that match TRBD2. Germline-derived CDR1 and CDR2 are SEHNR and FQNEAQ (reference sequence). The CDR3 has 18 amino acids. The trim removed 0 bases at V and 4 bases at J, leaving 10 bases unmatched. CDR3 sequence reads: CASSLASSGRALVYEQYF. The CDR3 nucleotides read TGTGCCAGCAGCTTAGCCTCTAGCGGGAGGGCCCTCGTTTACGAGCAGTACTTC.

The chain recombines TRBV18 with TRBJ2-7, with a possible D match to TRBD1 (6 bases). This CDR3 contains 13 residues. Per germline, CDR1 KGHSH and CDR2 LQKENI. V was clipped by 0 bases and J by 3 bases, with 6 bases between them. The CDR3 nucleotides read TGTGCCAGCTCACCACCACAGGGCTACGAGCAGTACTTC. The encoded protein is CASSPPQGYEQYF. Complete variable domain (other parts from reference TRBV18 and TRBJ2-7): NAGVMQNPRHLVRRRGQEARLRCSPMKGHSHVYWYRQLPEEGLKFMVYLQKENIIDESGMPKERFSAEFPKEGPSILRIQQVVRGDSAAYFCASSPPQGYEQYFGPGTRLTVT.